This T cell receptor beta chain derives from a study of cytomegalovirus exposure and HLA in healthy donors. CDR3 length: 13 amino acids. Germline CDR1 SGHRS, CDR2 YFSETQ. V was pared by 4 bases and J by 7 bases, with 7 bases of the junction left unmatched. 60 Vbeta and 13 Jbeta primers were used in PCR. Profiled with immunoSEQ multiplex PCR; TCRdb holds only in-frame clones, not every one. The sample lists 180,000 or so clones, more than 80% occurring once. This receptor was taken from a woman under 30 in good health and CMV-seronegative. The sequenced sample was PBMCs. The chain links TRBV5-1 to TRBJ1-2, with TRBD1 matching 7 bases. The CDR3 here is CASSGGTEGGYTF. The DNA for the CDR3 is TGCGCCAGCAGCGGGGGGACAGAGGGTGGCTACACCTTC.